This T cell receptor (beta chain) was sequenced during a study of T-cell reconstitution after alpha-beta-depleted transplantation in children. TCRbeta library construction was performed incorporating unique molecular identifiers. TCRdb re-derived calls from the PCR reads in MiXCR, one entry per CDR3 protein. The table lists a few hundred thousand distinct CDR3 sequences, about 26% of them singletons. The study's findings and limits: Some patients' high day-60 TCRbeta diversity was traced to surviving recipient T cells and thymic progenitors. T-cell numbers and diversity, one year after transplant, stemmed largely from T cells that were newly produced. Expanded graft clones, several hundred of them, were reportedly the source of alpha-beta T cells about two months after transplant.

This clonotype was observed at least ten times. Its antigen is as yet unknown. The CDR3 totals 14 residues. CDR1 and CDR2 from the germline V gene are SGHRS and YFSETQ. V dropped 5 bases and J dropped 4; count of bases not matched to a gene: 7. The source is a girl aged 2 to 10 with Fanconi anemia, due to receive a stem cell transplant. This chain links TRBV5-1 with TRBJ2-5, with 8 bases identical to TRBD1. This specimen was PBMCs, taken before TCRalphabeta/CD19-depleted stem cell transplant. The CDR3 sequence: CASSPTGAGETQYF. CDR3 DNA sequence: TGCGCCAGCAGTCCGACAGGGGCGGGAGAGACCCAGTACTTC. Together with reference TRBV5-1 and TRBJ2-5, the CDR3 gives the full variable domain: KAGVTQTPRYLIKTRGQQVTLSCSPISGHRSVSWYQQTPGQGLQFLFEYFSETQRNKGNFPGRFSGRQFSNSRSEMNVSTLELGDSALYLCASSPTGAGETQYFGPGTRLLVL.